One sample yielded the 28 T cell receptor beta chains listed below, sequenced in a study of T cells in Graves' hyperthyroidism and ophthalmopathy. RNA transcripts gave rise to amplified TCR beta CDR3 regions. First-round RT-PCR targeting the TCR CDR3 was performed with the HTBI primer set. TCRdb redid the calling of the multiplex PCR reads with MiXCR, one entry per CDR3 protein. This table has 500,000 to 650,000 distinct CDR3 sequences, approximately 14% appearing once. The specimen sequenced was blood. Receptors were obtained from a woman in her forties with Graves' hyperthyroidism.

This clonotype came up many times. The J gene is TRBJ2-5, the V gene TRBV30; D gene uncertain. The CDR3 extends over 13 amino acids. Germline V CDR1 and CDR2: GTSNPN, SVGIG (reference sequence). V lost 2 bases, J lost 2 bases, and 9 bases lay in between. The CDR3 sequence: CAWSKWDQETQYF. CDR3 coding DNA: TGTGCCTGGAGTAAATGGGATCAAGAGACCCAGTACTTC.

The rearrangement links TRBV27 to TRBJ1-2, with unresolved D. V gave up 5 bases and J gave up 7 bases, with 11 bases separating them. The CDR3 sequence is 12 residues long. Germline values: CDR1 MNHEY, CDR2 SMNVEV (reference sequence). The CDR3 is CASSGLPGGYTF. In DNA, the CDR3 is TGTGCCAGCAGTGGCCTGCCTGGTGGCTACACCTTC.

The sample holds many counts of this clonotype. The rearrangement links TRBV30 to TRBJ2-1; 10 nucleotides match TRBD2. Germline CDR1 and CDR2: GTSNPN and SVGIG (reference sequence). The V gene end was trimmed by 4 bases and the J gene end by 7 bases; junction bases not matched to a gene: 7. This CDR3 has 14 residues. The CDR3 nucleotides are TGTGCCTGGAACGTATGGACTAGCGGAAATGAGCAGTTCTTC. Its protein product is CAWNVWTSGNEQFF.

This clonotype was observed at least ten times. The chain links TRBV28 to TRBJ1-1, with 10 bases identical to TRBD1. The CDR3 has 14 amino acids. Germline trimming cut 7 bases from V and 3 bases from J; bases unmatched to any gene: 5. Germline V gene sequence: CDR1 MDHEN, CDR2 SYDVKM. CDR3 coding DNA: TGTGCCAGCACGACAGGGGGCTCGCACACTGAAGCTTTCTTT. This sequence encodes CASTTGGSHTEAFF.

This clonotype has a count of ten or more. This chain connects TRBV6-1 to TRBJ2-6, with D perhaps given as TRBD1 or TRBD2 (5 bases each). Deletions cut 5 bases from V and 1 base from J, with 24 bases between. CDR1 is MNHNS, CDR2 SASEGT, per germline. The CDR3 contains 20 residues. CDR3 nucleotide sequence: TGTGCCAGCAGTTATGGTCTTTCGGGGCCTATGAGGTCTGGGGCCAACGTCCTGACTTTC. Translated: CASSYGLSGPMRSGANVLTF.

This clonotype came up many times. This chain's CDR3 is CASSEDDGEDTQYF. The CDR3 DNA sequence: TGCGCCAGCAGTGAGGACGACGGGGAAGATACGCAGTATTTT. The chain has TRBV10-2 and TRBJ2-3, with D maybe TRBD2 (5 bases). Germline V gives CDR1 WSHSY, CDR2 SAAADI. This CDR3 is 14 amino acids long. With 2 bases removed from V and 5 bases from J, the gap between germline ends came to 11 bases.

This clonotype was counted many times. This chain uses TRBV6-2 or TRBV6-3 with TRBJ1-2; D may be TRBD1 (6 bases). V was cut by 6 bases and J by 4 bases, with 21 bases left in between. CDR3 length: 16 amino acids. Germline CDR1 reads MNHEY; CDR2 reads SVGEGT. The CDR3 spells CASRKLAVDSRYGYTF. CDR3 coding DNA: TGTGCCAGCAGGAAGCTTGCCGTGGACAGCCGCTATGGCTACACCTTC.

Of note for this clonotype: The CDR3 carries no conserved terminal phenylalanine or tryptophan, so it likely arises from a read error. V usage is TRBV6-1 and J usage is TRBJ1-6; D not resolved. The germline V gene encodes CDR1 MNHNS and CDR2 SASEGT. The V and J ends lost 6 bases and 0 bases respectively, with 6 bases between them. This CDR3 contains 14 residues. This chain's CDR3 is CASRGGSYNSPLHL. In nucleotides, the CDR3 is TGTGCCAGCAGGGGTGGCTCCTATAATTCACCCCTCCACCTT.

In this sample, this clonotype turned up a few times. The chain couples TRBV7-2 to TRBJ2-3; D might be TRBD1 (6 bases). Germline CDR1 SGHTA, CDR2 FQGNSA. The CDR3 length is 15 residues. Trimming shortened V by 3 bases and J by 0 bases, and 10 bases separated the two germline ends. In DNA form, the CDR3 reads TGTGCCAGCAGCTTCGACAGGTATAGCACAGATACGCAGTATTTT. It translates to CASSFDRYSTDTQYF.

This clonotype has more than one count but fewer than ten. This chain joins TRBV28 and TRBJ2-7, with 11 bases matching TRBD1. Trimming removed 6 bases from V and 6 bases from J; junction bases left unmatched: 7. CDR3 length: 14 residues. The germline V gene encodes CDR1 MDHEN and CDR2 SYDVKM. CDR3 coding DNA: TGTGCCAGCAGAGAGACTGGGACAGGGGGCGAGCAGTACTTC. Translated, it gives CASRETGTGGEQYF.

The CDR3: CASSLSGTQINEKLFF. As DNA, the CDR3 is TGCGCCAGCAGCCTCTCCGGGACACAGATAAATGAAAAACTGTTTTTT. J is TRBJ1-4 and V is TRBV5-1; D may be TRBD1 (6 bases). This CDR3 has 16 residues. Trimming cost V 4 bases and J 5 bases, with 18 bases left between them. Germline values: CDR1 SGHRS, CDR2 YFSETQ.

In this sample, this clonotype turned up many times. V and J are TRBV6-1 and TRBJ1-5; 7 bases fit TRBD1. Trimming at V came to 3 bases and at J to 5 bases, leaving 13 bases not matched to a gene. Germline values: CDR1 MNHNS, CDR2 SASEGT. This CDR3 spans 17 amino acids. Here the CDR3 reads CASSDRRLTGNYQPQHF. CDR3 in DNA: TGTGCCAGCAGTGACCGGAGGCTGACAGGGAACTATCAGCCCCAGCATTTT.

A few counts support this clonotype. The gene calls are TRBV10-3 and TRBJ2-5; D unclear. CDR1 and CDR2 (germline): ENHRY, SYGVKD. V was shortened by 10 bases and J by 5 bases, with 17 bases between the two germline ends. The length of the CDR3 is 13 residues. CDR3 protein: CATGPGREETQYF. CDR3 DNA sequence: TGTGCCACCGGCCCAGGAAGAGAGGAGACCCAGTACTTC.

The chain has TRBV20-1 and TRBJ2-3, with unresolved D. The CDR3 consists of 11 residues. Per germline, CDR1 DFQATT and CDR2 SNEGSKA (reference sequence). The V end was cut by 5 bases, the J end by 6 bases, with 9 bases between. The CDR3 bases are TGCAGTGCTTACTTTCCCGATACGCAGTATTTT. The encoded protein is CSAYFPDTQYF.

The chain joins TRBV3-1 to TRBJ1-4, with TRBD1 as a possible D gene (6 bases). This CDR3 has 15 amino acids. V shed 3 bases and J shed 2 bases, with 10 bases lying between them. In germline, CDR1 is LGHDT, CDR2 YNNKEL (reference sequence). CDR3 nucleotides: TGTGCCAGCAGCCATAGAACAGGGACTAATGAAAAACTGTTTTTT. It translates to CASSHRTGTNEKLFF.

J is TRBJ2-7 and V is TRBV20-1; maybe TRBD2 (5 bases). Trimming took off 0 bases at V and 3 bases at J, with 15 bases between the two ends. In germline, CDR1 is DFQATT, CDR2 SNEGSKA (reference sequence). This CDR3 spans 15 amino acids. CDR3 amino acids: CSARDREQKVYEQYF. DNA of the CDR3: TGCAGTGCTAGAGATCGGGAACAGAAGGTCTACGAGCAGTACTTC.

This clonotype was recorded many times. CDR3 residues: CASSLDGGSGPQYF. DNA for the CDR3: TGCGCCAGCAGCTTGGACGGCGGTTCAGGGCCCCAGTACTTC. The chain joins TRBV5-1 to TRBJ2-5, with D maybe TRBD1 (5 bases). Trimming took off 0 bases at V and 9 bases at J, with 15 bases between the two ends. This CDR3 comprises 14 residues. The V gene's germline CDR1 is SGHRS and CDR2 YFSETQ.

In nucleotides, the CDR3 is TGTGCCAGCAGCCCCCCGACAGGGGGCTCCTACGGACACAATGAGCAGTTCTTC. This translates into CASSPPTGGSYGHNEQFF. The V gene is TRBV9, the J gene TRBJ2-1, with 10 bases that match TRBD1. J gave up 5 bases and V 4 bases, and 15 bases lay outside the gene matches. Germline CDR1 is SGDLS and CDR2 is YYNGEE. This CDR3 comprises 18 residues.

This clonotype appeared many times. The genes are TRBV18 and TRBJ2-7; 8 nucleotides match TRBD1. CDR3 length: 13 amino acids. Germline V lookup: CDR1 KGHSH, CDR2 LQKENI. With V trimmed by 8 bases and J by 4 bases, 7 bases remained unmatched. The CDR3 DNA sequence: TGTGCCAGCAACCCAGGGGGCCTATACGAGCAGTACTTC. This translates into CASNPGGLYEQYF.

Here the CDR3 reads CASSIALSGSSYNEQFF. The DNA of the CDR3 is TGTGCCAGTAGTATAGCCCTAAGCGGCAGCTCCTACAATGAGCAGTTCTTC. This sequence joins TRBV19 and TRBJ2-1, with a tentative D call TRBD2 (5 bases). V was cut by 1 base and J by 0 bases, with 13 bases left in between. Germline-derived CDR1 and CDR2 are LNHDA and SQIVND (reference sequence). This CDR3 spans 17 amino acids.

The V call is TRBV28, the J call TRBJ1-1; TRBD1 is a possible D gene (6 bases). Germline CDR1 and CDR2: MDHEN and SYDVKM. V shed 4 bases and J shed 1 base, with 22 bases lying between them. There are 18 residues in the CDR3. DNA of the CDR3: TGTGCCAGCAGTTCTTTTCTGCCCTCCGGGACATCGAACACTGAAGCTTTCTTT. This codes for CASSSFLPSGTSNTEAFF. The full variable domain, in which reference TRBV28 and TRBJ1-1 provide the parts outside the CDR3, is DVKVTQSSRYLVKRTGEKVFLECVQDMDHENMFWYRQDPGLGLRLIYFSYDVKMKEKGDIPEGYSVSREKKERFSLILESASTNQTSMYLCASSSFLPSGTSNTEAFFGQGTRLTVV.

This clonotype came up a few times. The chain employs TRBV4-1 and TRBJ2-5; 14 bases are a match to TRBD2. V lost 4 bases and J lost 2; bases outside the gene matches: 6. The CDR3 length is 17 residues. In germline, CDR1 is MGHRA, CDR2 YSYEKL. The CDR3 DNA is TGCGCCAGCAGCCGGGGGACTAGCGGGAGCAGTCAAGAGACCCAGTACTTC. Its translation: CASSRGTSGSSQETQYF.

In its sample, this clonotype was seen many times. In nucleotides, the CDR3 is TGTGCCATTGCTAGCGGGACTAGCTCCTACAATGAGCAGTTCTTC. The encoded protein is CAIASGTSSYNEQFF. The rearrangement joins TRBV19 to TRBJ2-1; the match to TRBD2 covers 9 bases. The CDR3 is 15 residues long. Looked up from germline, CDR1 is LNHDA and CDR2 is SQIVND (reference sequence). With V trimmed by 10 bases and J by 0 bases, 7 bases remained unmatched. The whole variable domain, remainder taken from reference TRBV19 and TRBJ2-1, is DGGITQSPKYLFRKEGQNVTLSCEQNLNHDAMYWYRQDPGQGLRLIYYSQIVNDFQKGDIAEGYSVSREKKESFPLTVTSAQKNPTAFYLCAIASGTSSYNEQFFGPGTRLTVL.

The rearrangement joins TRBV28 to TRBJ2-3; a weak D match, TRBD2 (6 bases). V lost 4 bases, J lost 8 bases, and 16 bases lay in between. CDR1 MDHEN and CDR2 SYDVKM come from the germline V gene. The CDR3 contains 14 residues. CDR3: CASSSPGGEGTQYF. The CDR3 DNA is TGTGCCAGCAGTTCCCCCGGGGGAGAGGGTACGCAGTATTTT.

The sample holds many counts of this clonotype. The V gene is TRBV6-2 or TRBV6-3, the J gene TRBJ2-7, with 7 nucleotides matching TRBD2. The V gene's germline CDR1 is MNHEY and CDR2 SVGEGT. The CDR3 length is 16 residues. The V gene end was trimmed by 2 bases and the J gene end by 5 bases; junction bases not matched to a gene: 12. The CDR3 is CASSYGGDIILHEQYF. DNA for the CDR3: TGTGCCAGCAGTTACGGGGGGGATATTATTCTGCACGAGCAGTACTTC.

This clonotype was picked up many times. This rearrangement joins TRBV27 to TRBJ2-5; D possibly uses TRBD1 or TRBD2 (5 bases each). Germline assignment: CDR1 MNHEY and CDR2 SMNVEV (reference sequence). V was cut by 6 bases and J by 5 bases, with 22 bases left in between. CDR3 length: 16 residues. CDR3 loop: CASSMPNGAGTETQYF. The CDR3 nucleotides read TGTGCCAGCAGCATGCCGAACGGGGCGGGTACGGAGACCCAGTACTTC.

This clonotype appeared a few times. J is TRBJ2-5 and V is TRBV14, with D possibly being TRBD1 or TRBD2 (6 bases each). Trimming took off 5 bases at V and 4 bases at J, with 14 bases between the two ends. Per the germline V gene, CDR1 is SGHDN and CDR2 is FVKESK. This CDR3 has 14 amino acids. As DNA, the CDR3 is TGTGCCAGCAGCGCCGGGAGACAGGCAGAGACCCAGTACTTC. This translates into CASSAGRQAETQYF.

The table lists this clonotype with many counts. The rearrangement links TRBV10-3 to TRBJ2-7; D ambiguous. V lost 0 bases and J lost 5, with 11 bases in between. The CDR3 runs 14 residues. Germline CDR1 ENHRY, CDR2 SYGVKD. The chain's CDR3 is CAISESLGSDEQYF. CDR3 in DNA: TGTGCCATCAGTGAGTCGCTGGGTTCTGACGAGCAGTACTTC.